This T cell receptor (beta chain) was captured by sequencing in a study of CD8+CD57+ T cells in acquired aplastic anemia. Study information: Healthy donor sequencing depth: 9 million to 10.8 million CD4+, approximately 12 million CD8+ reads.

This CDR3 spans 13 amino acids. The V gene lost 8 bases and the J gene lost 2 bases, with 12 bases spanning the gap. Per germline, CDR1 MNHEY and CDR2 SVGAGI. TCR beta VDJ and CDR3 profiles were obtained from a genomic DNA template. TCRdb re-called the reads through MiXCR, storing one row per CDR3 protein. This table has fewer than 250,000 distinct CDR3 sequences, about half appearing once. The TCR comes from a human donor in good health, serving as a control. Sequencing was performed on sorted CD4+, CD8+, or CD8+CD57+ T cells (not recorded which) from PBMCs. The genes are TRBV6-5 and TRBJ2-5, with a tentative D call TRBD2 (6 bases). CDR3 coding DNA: TGTGCCAGCGGGCCGGGACTGCAAGAGACCCAGTACTTC. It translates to CASGPGLQETQYF.